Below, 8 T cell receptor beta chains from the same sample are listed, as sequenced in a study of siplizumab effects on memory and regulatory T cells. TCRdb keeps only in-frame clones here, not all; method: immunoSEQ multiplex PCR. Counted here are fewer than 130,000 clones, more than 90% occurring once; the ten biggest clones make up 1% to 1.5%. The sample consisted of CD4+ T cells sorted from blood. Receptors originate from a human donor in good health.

CDR3 loop: CAWSWGAAGGNTIYF. Here the CDR3 DNA reads TGTGCCTGGAGTTGGGGGGCAGCTGGTGGAAACACCATATATTTT. The chain carries TRBV30 and TRBJ1-3, with D maybe TRBD1 (6 bases). CDR3 length equals 15 residues. Between the trimmed V and J ends, which lost 2 bases and 3 bases, there was a span of 14 bases. Germline V gene data show CDR1 as GTSNPN and CDR2 as SVGIG (reference sequence). Complete variable domain (other parts from reference TRBV30 and TRBJ1-3): SQTIHQWPATLVQPVGSPLSLECTVEGTSNPNLYWYRQAAGRGLQLLFYSVGIGQISSEVPQNLSASRPQDRQFILSSKKLLLSDSGFYLCAWSWGAAGGNTIYFGEGSWLTVV.

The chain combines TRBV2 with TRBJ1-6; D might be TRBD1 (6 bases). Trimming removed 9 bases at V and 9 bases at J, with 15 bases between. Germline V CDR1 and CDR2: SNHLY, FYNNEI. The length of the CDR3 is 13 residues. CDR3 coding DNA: TGTGCCAGTACCGGGACACTAATTTCACCCCTCCACTTT. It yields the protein CASTGTLISPLHF. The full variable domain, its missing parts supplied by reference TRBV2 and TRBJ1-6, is EPEVTQTPSHQVTQMGQEVILRCVPISNHLYFYWYRQILGQKVEFLVSFYNNEISEKSEIFDDQFSVERPDGSNFTLKIRSTKLEDSAMYFCASTGTLISPLHFGNGTRLTVT.

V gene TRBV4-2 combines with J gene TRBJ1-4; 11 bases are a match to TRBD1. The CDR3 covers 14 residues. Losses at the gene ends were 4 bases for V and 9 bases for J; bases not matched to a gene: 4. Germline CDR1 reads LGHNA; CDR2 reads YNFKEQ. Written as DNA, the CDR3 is TGTGCCAGCAGCCCGGGACAGGGGGAGCAAAAACTGTTTTTT. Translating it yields CASSPGQGEQKLFF.

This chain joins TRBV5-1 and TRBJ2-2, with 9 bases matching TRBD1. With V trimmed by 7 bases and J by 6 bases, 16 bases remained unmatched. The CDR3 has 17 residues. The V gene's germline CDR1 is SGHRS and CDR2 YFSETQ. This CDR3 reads CASRPPGQGMAAGELFF. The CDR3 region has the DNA TGCGCCAGCCGACCGCCAGGACAGGGGATGGCGGCCGGGGAGCTGTTTTTT.

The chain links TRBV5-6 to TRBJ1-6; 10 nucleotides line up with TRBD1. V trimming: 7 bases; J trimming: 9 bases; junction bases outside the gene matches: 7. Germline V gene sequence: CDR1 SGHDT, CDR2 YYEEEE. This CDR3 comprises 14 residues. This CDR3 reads CASSGQGHRSPLHF. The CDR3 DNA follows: TGTGCCAGCTCGGGACAGGGGCATCGTTCACCCCTCCACTTT.

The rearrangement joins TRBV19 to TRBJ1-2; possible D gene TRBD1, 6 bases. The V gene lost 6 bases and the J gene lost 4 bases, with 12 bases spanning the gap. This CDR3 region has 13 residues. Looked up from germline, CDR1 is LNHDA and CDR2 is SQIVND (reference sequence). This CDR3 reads CASRGRGFYGYTF. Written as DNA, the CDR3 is TGTGCCAGTAGAGGCAGGGGATTCTATGGCTACACCTTC.

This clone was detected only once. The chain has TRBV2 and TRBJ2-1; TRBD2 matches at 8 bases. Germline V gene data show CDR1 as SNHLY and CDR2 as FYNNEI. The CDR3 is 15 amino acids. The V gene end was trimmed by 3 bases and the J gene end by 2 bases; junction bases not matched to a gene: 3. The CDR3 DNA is TGTGCCAGCAGTGACACGGGAGGGGCCTACAATGAGCAGTTCTTC. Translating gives CASSDTGGAYNEQFF.

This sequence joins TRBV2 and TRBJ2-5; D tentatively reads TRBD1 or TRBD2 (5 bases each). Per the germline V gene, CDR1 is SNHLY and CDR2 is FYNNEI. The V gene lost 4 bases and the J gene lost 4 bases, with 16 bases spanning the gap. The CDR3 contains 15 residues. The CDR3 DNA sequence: TGTGCCAGCAGTGTTGGGGGTTCAGCCCGAGAGACCCAGTACTTC. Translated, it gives CASSVGGSARETQYF.